The clone carrying this T cell receptor beta chain was counted a few times. Trimming pared 0 bases from V and 12 bases from J, leaving 29 bases between. Germline CDR1 and CDR2: DFQATT and SNEGSKA (reference sequence). The CDR3 runs to 17 residues. The TCR beta CDR3 regions underwent amplification using RNA transcripts as the source. The TCR CDR3 first-round RT-PCR relied on the HTBI primer set. TCRdb passed the multiplex PCR reads through MiXCR, listing each CDR3 protein once. The repertoire has about 560,000 distinct CDR3 sequences, 46% of them found once; the top ten carry just under 8.5%. This sample was taken from a study of T cells in Graves' hyperthyroidism and ophthalmopathy.

The receptor's source is a woman aged 18-29 years with Graves' hyperthyroidism. Specimen: peripheral blood or thyroid tissue (not recorded which). V and J are TRBV20-1 and TRBJ1-1, with TRBD1 as a possible D gene (5 bases). CDR3 DNA sequence: TGCAGTGCTAGAGATCCGGATATTCACCTAGACAGACTCCCTTCTTTCTTT. Its protein product is CSARDPDIHLDRLPSFF.